The source of this TCR beta chain is a study of T cells after yellow fever vaccination. As for the study in general: The fractions with low cell numbers were processed using SMART-Seq v4 Ultra Low Input.

With 4 bases removed from V and 0 bases from J, the gap between germline ends came to 4 bases. This CDR3 region has 12 residues. The V gene's germline CDR1 is DFQATT and CDR2 SNEGSKA (reference sequence). Ten or more counts support this clonotype. TCRdb re-called the 5' RACE reads through MiXCR, storing one row per CDR3 protein. In the table there are about 360,000 distinct CDR3 sequences, over 5% of which are singletons. The source of this sequence is a man younger than 40 who received the YFV17D yellow fever vaccine. J is TRBJ2-1 and V is TRBV20-1; no clear D. The sample consisted of PBMCs, taken 5 days after the yellow fever booster vaccination. The CDR3 loop reads CSATPSYNEQFF. The CDR3 bases are TGCAGTGCTACTCCCTCCTACAATGAGCAGTTCTTC.